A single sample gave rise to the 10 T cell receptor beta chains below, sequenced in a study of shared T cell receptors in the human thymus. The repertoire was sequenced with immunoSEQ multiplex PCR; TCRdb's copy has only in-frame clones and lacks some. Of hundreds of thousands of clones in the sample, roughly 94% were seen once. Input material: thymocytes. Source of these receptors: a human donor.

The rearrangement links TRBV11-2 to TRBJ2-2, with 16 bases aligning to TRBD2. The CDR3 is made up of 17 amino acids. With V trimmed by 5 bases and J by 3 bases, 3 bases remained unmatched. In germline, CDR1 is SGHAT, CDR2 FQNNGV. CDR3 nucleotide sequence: TGTGCCAGCAGCCCCGGGACTAGCGGGAGGGACACCGGGGAGCTGTTTTTT. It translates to CASSPGTSGRDTGELFF.

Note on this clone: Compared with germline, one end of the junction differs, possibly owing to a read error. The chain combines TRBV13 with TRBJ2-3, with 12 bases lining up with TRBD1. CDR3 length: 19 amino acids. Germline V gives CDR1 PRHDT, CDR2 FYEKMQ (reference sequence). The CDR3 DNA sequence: TGTGCCAGCAGCATAGGGACAGGGGGCCCCTGGATTATCACAGATACGCAGTATTTT. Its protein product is CASSIGTGGPWIITDTQYF.

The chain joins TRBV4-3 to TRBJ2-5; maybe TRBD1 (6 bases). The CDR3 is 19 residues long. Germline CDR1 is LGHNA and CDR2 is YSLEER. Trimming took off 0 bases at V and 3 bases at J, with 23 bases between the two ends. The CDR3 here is CASSQDRVGRGKGEETQYF. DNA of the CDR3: TGCGCCAGCAGCCAAGATCGGGTGGGCAGGGGAAAAGGGGAAGAGACCCAGTACTTC.

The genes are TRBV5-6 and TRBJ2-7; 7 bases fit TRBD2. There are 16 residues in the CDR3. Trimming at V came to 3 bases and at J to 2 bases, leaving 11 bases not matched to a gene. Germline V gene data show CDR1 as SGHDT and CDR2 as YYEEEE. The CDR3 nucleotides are TGTGCCAGCAGCTCGGGGAGGGTAGACTACCCCTACGAGCAGTACTTC. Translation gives CASSSGRVDYPYEQYF.

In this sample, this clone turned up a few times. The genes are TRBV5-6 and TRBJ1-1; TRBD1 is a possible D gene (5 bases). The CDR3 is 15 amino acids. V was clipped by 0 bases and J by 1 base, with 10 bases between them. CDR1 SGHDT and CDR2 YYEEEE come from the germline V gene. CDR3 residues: CASSLEGAQNTEAFF. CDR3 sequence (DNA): TGTGCCAGCAGCTTGGAAGGGGCACAGAACACTGAAGCTTTCTTT.

The DNA for the CDR3 is TGTGCCAGCAGACTCATCGACAGGGGGACCTCCTACGAGCAGTACTTC. As protein: CASRLIDRGTSYEQYF. The rearrangement uses TRBV11-2 and TRBJ2-7; 9 positions match TRBD1. Losses at the gene ends were 6 bases for V and 0 bases for J; bases not matched to a gene: 9. Germline V gives CDR1 SGHAT, CDR2 FQNNGV. CDR3 length: 16 residues.

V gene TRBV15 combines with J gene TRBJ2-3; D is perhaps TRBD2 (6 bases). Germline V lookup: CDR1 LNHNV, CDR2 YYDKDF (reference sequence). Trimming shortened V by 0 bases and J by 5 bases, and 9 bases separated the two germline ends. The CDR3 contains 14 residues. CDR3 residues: CATSRDPGVDTQYF. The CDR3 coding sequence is TGTGCCACCAGCAGAGATCCGGGGGTAGATACGCAGTATTTT.

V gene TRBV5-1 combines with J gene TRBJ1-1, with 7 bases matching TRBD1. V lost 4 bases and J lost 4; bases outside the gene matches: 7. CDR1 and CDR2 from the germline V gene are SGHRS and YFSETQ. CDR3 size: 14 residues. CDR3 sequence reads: CASSPDRDPTEAFF. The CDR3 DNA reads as TGCGCCAGCAGCCCAGACAGGGACCCCACTGAAGCTTTCTTT.

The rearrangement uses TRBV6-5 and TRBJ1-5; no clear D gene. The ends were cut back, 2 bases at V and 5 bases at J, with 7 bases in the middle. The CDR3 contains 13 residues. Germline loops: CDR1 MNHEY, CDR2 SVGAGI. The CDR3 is CASSYRPYQPQHF. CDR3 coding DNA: TGTGCCAGCAGTTACAGACCTTATCAGCCCCAGCATTTT.

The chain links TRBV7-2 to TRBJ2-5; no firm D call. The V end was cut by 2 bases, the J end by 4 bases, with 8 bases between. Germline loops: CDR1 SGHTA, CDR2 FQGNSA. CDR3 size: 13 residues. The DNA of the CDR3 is TGTGCCAGCAGCTTACAGGCTGGAGAGACCCAGTACTTC. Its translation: CASSLQAGETQYF.